The TCR beta chain described here comes from a study of long-term antiretroviral therapy in people with HIV. The study, taken as a whole, reports: Upon ART, diversity increased but remained lower than transplant donor controls. The range of CDR3 lengths in HIV repertoires proved narrower than that found in controls. Clonal expansions arising prior to ART prevailed in the repertoire at every time point.

This CDR3 comprises 15 residues. Germline trimming cut 4 bases from V and 4 bases from J; bases unmatched to any gene: 8. CDR1 is SGHVS, CDR2 FNYEAQ, per germline. Points on this clone: Its specificity is unknown.

Version v3.0 of the immunoSEQ assay was performed at survey level. Clones were read by immunoSEQ multiplex PCR, and TCRdb kept only the in-frame ones, dropping some. The sample records about 21,000 clones, 70% to 80% being singletons. Each sample contained about 0.85-11 million cryopreserved PBMC, thawed before DNA extraction. The chain uses TRBV7-6 and TRBJ1-2; 8 bases agree with TRBD1. The specimen was unsorted PBMCs, collected 4.1 years after starting antiretroviral therapy. The clonotype comes from a woman aged 40 to 50 with HIV. The CDR3 DNA is TGTGCCAGCAGCTCCCGGACAGGGTTGAGCTATGGCTACACCTTC. Translating gives CASSSRTGLSYGYTF.